Listed below are T cell receptor beta chains from one sample, sequenced in a study of blood T cell repertoires in COVID-19. Here immunoSEQ multiplex PCR was the method, and the copy in TCRdb shows in-frame clones only, minus some. Among tens of thousands of clones listed, approximately 81% were seen once. Sequencing was carried out using peripheral blood. The receptor set was obtained from a man aged 80 or over with acute or convalescent COVID-19. The CDR3 runs from the conserved cysteine through the conserved F or W. D genes are given only for firm matches. Only some rows state a clone size, as once, few, many or a class for expanded clones.

TRBD1 TRBJ1-4 . TRBV18 TGTGCCAGCTCACCACCGGGGGACAGCGAAAAACTGTTTTTT CASSPPGDSEKLFF
TRBD1 TRBJ1-3 . TRBV18 TGTGCCAGCTCACCAGGACAGGCGGCGGGAGGAAACACCATATATTTT CASSPGQAAGGNTIYF
TRBD1 TRBJ1-3 few TRBV4-1 TGCGCCAGCAGCCAAGCCGGGACAGGGTTTGGAAACACCATATATTTT CASSQAGTGFGNTIYF
TRBD1 TRBJ1-2 . TRBV6-5 TGTGCCAGCAGTTACTCCGGGACAGGAAATGGCTACACCTTC CASSYSGTGNGYTF
. TRBJ1-1 . TRBV5-6 TGTGCCAGCAGCTTGGGAACTAACACTGAAGCTTTCTTT CASSLGTNTEAFF
TRBD1 TRBJ1-6 . TRBV28 TGTGCCAGCAGTCCGGGGACAGGGAGAGCACCCCTCCACTTT CASSPGTGRAPLHF
TRBD1 TRBJ2-4 few TRBV27 TGTGCCAGCAGGGGGGACAGTCGAAGAAACATTCAGTACTTC CASRGDSRRNIQYF
. TRBJ2-7 . TRBV28 TGTGCCAGCAGTCCGGGACAAGGCCCGGGCGAGCAGTACTTC CASSPGQGPGEQYF
TRBD2 TRBJ2-2 . TRBV7-9 TGTGCCAGCAGCTTGTCCGGGACTAGCGGGAGTTATGCCGGGGAGCTGTTTTTT CASSLSGTSGSYAGELFF
TRBD1 TRBJ2-1 few TRBV5-1 TGCGCCAGCAGCGACCCGGGACAGGCCTTTTATGAGCAGTTCTTC CASSDPGQAFYEQFF
. TRBJ2-6 . TRBV19 TGTGCCAGTGGAGGGACGACTGGGGCCAACGTCCTGACTTTC CASGGTTGANVLTF
TRBD2 TRBJ2-1 . TRBV25-1 TGTGCCAGCAGTGAATCCCCGGTGCTAGCGGGAGACAATGAGCAGTTCTTC CASSESPVLAGDNEQFF
TRBD1 TRBJ2-6 . TRBV19 TGTGCCAGTAGTATAGGCAGGGGGTCTGGGGCCAACGTCCTGACTTTC CASSIGRGSGANVLTF
TRBD1 TRBJ2-1 few TRBV2 TGTGCCAGCAGAGACACAGGGGTGGATGAGCAGTTCTTC CASRDTGVDEQFF
. TRBJ2-5 . TRBV5-1 TGCGCCAGCAGCTTGGTCTTCGAGCAAGAGACCCAGTACTTC CASSLVFEQETQYF
TRBD1 TRBJ2-5 . TRBV15 TGTGCCACCAGCACGGGACAGTCGTCAATTACTCAAGAGACCCAGTACTTC CATSTGQSSITQETQYF
. TRBJ2-5 . TRBV5-1 TGCGCCAGCAGCTTGGTTCCGGGACAAGAGACCCAGTACTTC CASSLVPGQETQYF
. TRBJ1-2 . TRBV2 TGTGCCAGCAGTGAAACCCCAGGGTTCTATGGCTACACCTTC CASSETPGFYGYTF
TRBD1 TRBJ2-7 . TRBV6-1 TGTGCCAGCAGTGAAACCGGGACAGGGGGATCCTACGAGCAGTACTTC CASSETGTGGSYEQYF
TRBD1 TRBJ2-1 . TRBV29-1 TGCAGCGTTGAAAGCGGGACAGGGCTGGGCAATGAGCAGTTCTTC CSVESGTGLGNEQFF
TRBD2 TRBJ2-1 . TRBV5-1 TGCGCCAGCACCAGACTAGCGGGAGGGCAACTTGAGCAGTTCTTC CASTRLAGGQLEQFF
TRBD1 TRBJ2-1 few TRBV18 TGTGCCAGCTCGCCGATGCGAACCGGGACAGGGGAATTCAATGAGCAGTTCTTC CASSPMRTGTGEFNEQFF
. TRBJ1-1 . TRBV4-2 TGTGCCAGCAGCCACCGACAGGCCCCCGTACCCGCATTT CASSHRQAPVPAF
. TRBJ1-2 . TRBV28 TGTGCCAGCAGTTTAGGGGGAGGGCGGGGCGGCTACACCTTC CASSLGGGRGGYTF
. TRBJ2-7 . TRBV5-1 TGCGCCAGCAGCTACATCCCGGGACTTCCTCCTACTGAGCAGTACTTC CASSYIPGLPPTEQYF
. TRBJ2-2 . TRBV9 TGTGCCAGCAGCGTAGCTACCGGGGAGCTGTTTTTT CASSVATGELFF
. TRBJ2-6 . TRBV28 TGTGCCAGCAGTTTACCAGGTGGGGCCAACGTCCTGACTTTC CASSLPGGANVLTF
. TRBJ1-1 few TRBV6-1 TGTGCCAGCAGTGAGTCCAGGGTGAACACTGAAGCTTTCTTT CASSESRVNTEAFF
TRBD1 TRBJ1-2 . TRBV6-5 TGTGCCAGCAGACAACTACCGGGACAGAAGTATGGCTACACCTTC CASRQLPGQKYGYTF
TRBD2 TRBJ2-7 . TRBV18 TGTGCCAGCTCACCAGCTAGCGGAGAACGATACGAGCAGTACTTC CASSPASGERYEQYF
TRBD1 TRBJ2-7 . TRBV18 TGTGCCAGCTCACTGGGACAGGGAGACGAGCAGTACTTC CASSLGQGDEQYF
. TRBJ1-1 once TRBV6-2/TRBV6-3 TGTGCCAGCAGTTACTCGAGATCTTATTACACTGAAGCTTTCTTT CASSYSRSYYTEAFF
. TRBJ1-1 . TRBV5-1 TGCGCCAGCAGCTTCGATACAACCCTGAACACTGAAGCTTTCTTT CASSFDTTLNTEAFF
TRBD2 TRBJ2-7 few TRBV27 TGTGCCAGCAGTTTCCTCGGGGCGGGAGGCTCCTACGAGCAGTACTTC CASSFLGAGGSYEQYF
. TRBJ2-3 . TRBV5-1 TGCGCCAGCAGCTTGAGAGCGGGTCTAGATACGCAGTATTTT CASSLRAGLDTQYF
TRBD2 TRBJ2-3 . TRBV27 TGTGCCAGCAGTTTCAGGGCGGGAGTCACAGATACGCAGTATTTT CASSFRAGVTDTQYF
. TRBJ2-1 . TRBV28 TGTGCCAGCAGTTTATTAGGGGGGAGGGCCTACAATGAGCAGTTCTTC CASSLLGGRAYNEQFF